By share of the sample, the clone carrying this TCR beta chain is medium-sized. Its antigen is currently unknown. The CDR3 contains 13 residues. Trimming pared 10 bases from V and 7 bases from J, leaving 14 bases between. Each CDR3 protein gets one entry after TCRdb re-called the 5' RACE reads with MiXCR. The sample includes about 4,900 distinct CDR3 sequences, roughly 27% seen only once; the top ten take less than 30%. This entry is derived from a study of spatial heterogeneity in lung cancer. General study points: It was found that expanded intratumoral alpha and beta TCR counts tracked tumor mutation counts.

Sample time point: sample taken at primary tumor resection. The input material, whole RNA from tumor, nontumor lung or frozen PBMC, was sequenced unsorted. The source is a female donor with early-stage non-small cell lung cancer. The chain uses TRBV12-3 or TRBV12-4 and TRBJ1-6, with TRBD1 as a possible D gene (6 bases). The source was lung tumor tissue, collected at surgery. The DNA for the CDR3 is TGTGCCACCAAGGGGGATGGGAATTCACCCCTCCACTTT. As protein: CATKGDGNSPLHF.